This entry concerns a single T cell receptor beta chain. The antigen is not known. Amplification used 60 Vbeta primers and 13 Jbeta primers. Some clones are missing from TCRdb's copy, which holds only in-frame ones; the method was immunoSEQ multiplex PCR. Of about 270,000 clones in the sample, more than 80% were seen once. These data belong to a study of cytomegalovirus exposure and HLA in healthy donors. Whole-study findings and limits: When a later analysis was performed, an Asian-associated ancestry cluster reportedly had fewer N-insertions than the roughly 730-donor mean.

The germline CDR1 and CDR2 sequences are SGHNT and YYREEE (reference sequence). The CDR3 is 12 residues long. The sample consisted of PBMCs. The sequence was collected from a man aged 35 to 55 in good health and CMV-seropositive. This sequence joins TRBV5-4 and TRBJ2-5; 7 positions match TRBD1. The DNA end is more similar to TRBJ2-7, so the J call may be wrong. DNA of the CDR3: TGTGCCAGCAGCCAGAACAGGGGCGAGCAGTACTTC. Translation gives CASSQNRGEQYF.